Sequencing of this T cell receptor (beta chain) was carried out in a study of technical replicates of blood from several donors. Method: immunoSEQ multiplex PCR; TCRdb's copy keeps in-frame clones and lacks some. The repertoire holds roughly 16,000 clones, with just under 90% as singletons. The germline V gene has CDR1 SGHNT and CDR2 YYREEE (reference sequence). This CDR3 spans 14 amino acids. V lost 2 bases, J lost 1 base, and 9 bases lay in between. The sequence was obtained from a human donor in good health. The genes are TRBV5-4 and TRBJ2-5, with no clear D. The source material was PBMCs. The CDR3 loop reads CASSLSVFQETQYF. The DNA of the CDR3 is TGTGCCAGCAGCTTATCGGTTTTCCAAGAGACCCAGTACTTC. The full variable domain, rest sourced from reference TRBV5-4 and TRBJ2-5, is ETGVTQSPTHLIKTRGQQVTLRCSSQSGHNTVSWYQQALGQGPQFIFQYYREEENGRGNFPPRFSGLQFPNYSSELNVNALELDDSALYLCASSLSVFQETQYFGPGTRLLVL.